These 11 T cell receptor beta chains share one sample of origin, sequenced in a study of PD-1 blockade in classical Hodgkin lymphoma. Time point indicated: cycle 4 day 1 (C4D1), after five to seven weeks of nivolumab. Brentuximab vedotin exposure varied among the patients, all of whom had relapsed after autologous stem cell transplantation. The assay was immunoSEQ multiplex PCR, and TCRdb's table has in-frame clones only and misses some. The sample lists about 39,000 clones; just over 75% were seen once. The sample here was peripheral blood mononuclear cells (PBMCs), taken before the fourth cycle of nivolumab. The receptors here all came from a human donor with classical Hodgkin lymphoma.

The gene calls are TRBV6-1 and TRBJ2-5, with D possibly TRBD2 on 6 matching bases. Trimming left V 6 bases short and J 2 bases short, with 13 bases between. There are 14 residues in the CDR3. The germline V gene encodes CDR1 MNHNS and CDR2 SASEGT. CDR3 sequence: CASRAGGVQETQYF. For the CDR3, the DNA is TGTGCCAGCAGGGCAGGAGGGGTTCAAGAGACCCAGTACTTC.

The rearrangement links TRBV15 to TRBJ1-1, with D perhaps TRBD1 (5 bases). Trimming removed 6 bases from V and 4 bases from J, with 21 bases in between. The CDR3 runs to 16 residues. The germline gives CDR1 LNHNV, CDR2 YYDKDF (reference sequence). The CDR3 DNA follows: TGTGCCACCAGTCGGGCAGGGTATGGGTCGGGCACTGAAGCTTTCTTT. Residues: CATSRAGYGSGTEAFF.

The genes are TRBV6-5 and TRBJ2-6; D remains ambiguous. The CDR3 runs to 15 residues. From germline, CDR1 is MNHEY and CDR2 SVGAGI. Trimming left V 0 bases short and J 0 bases short, with 3 bases between. CDR3 in DNA: TGTGCCAGCAGTTACTCAGACTCTGGGGCCAACGTCCTGACTTTC. Translation: CASSYSDSGANVLTF.

The chain has TRBV7-2 and TRBJ1-6, with D tentatively TRBD1 (6 bases). The CDR3 consists of 12 residues. Trimming stripped 10 bases from V and 5 bases from J, with 9 bases between. The germline V gene encodes CDR1 SGHTA and CDR2 FQGNSA. CDR3 residues: CAIRDNNSPLHF. The CDR3, as DNA: TGTGCCATCCGGGACAATAATTCACCCCTCCACTTT.

V and J are TRBV19 and TRBJ2-6, with 7 bases matching TRBD1. Germline V gene data show CDR1 as LNHDA and CDR2 as SQIVND (reference sequence). The CDR3 runs to 16 residues. V was clipped by 7 bases and J by 0 bases; unmatched bases: 6. The CDR3 nucleotides read TGTGCCAGTACCTCGGGACAGACCTCTGGGGCCAACGTCCTGACTTTC. Amino acids: CASTSGQTSGANVLTF.

CDR3 nucleotide sequence: TGCAGTGCTAGTGACGGAGGTGAGCAGTTCTTC. This gives the protein CSASDGGEQFF. This sequence joins TRBV20-1 and TRBJ2-1, with a tentative D call TRBD2 (5 bases). Germline V gene sequence: CDR1 DFQATT, CDR2 SNEGSKA (reference sequence). The CDR3 is made up of 11 amino acids. V lost 3 bases and J lost 9, with 9 bases in between.

This chain uses TRBV7-9 with TRBJ2-2, with TRBD2 matching 9 bases. Germline CDR1 SEHNR, CDR2 FQNEAQ (reference sequence). The trim removed 5 bases at V and 2 bases at J, leaving 12 bases unmatched. The CDR3 sequence is 18 residues long. CDR3 sequence (DNA): TGTGCCAGCAGCCAAGATGATAGCGGGGGCCCCAACACCGGGGAGCTGTTTTTT. Translating gives CASSQDDSGGPNTGELFF.

This clone was observed once. The chain joins TRBV5-1 to TRBJ2-7; 7 bases map to TRBD1. Germline lookup yields CDR1 SGHRS and CDR2 YFSETQ. J lost 4 bases, V lost 5 bases, and 6 bases had no gene match. This CDR3 has 13 amino acids. In nucleotides, the CDR3 is TGCGCCAGCAGGGGGACAGCTTATTACGAGCAGTACTTC. Amino acids: CASRGTAYYEQYF.

The genes are TRBV6-6 and TRBJ1-6, with D tentatively TRBD1 (6 bases). Trimming removed 0 bases from V and 10 bases from J, with 13 bases in between. Germline V gene data show CDR1 as MNHNY and CDR2 as SVGAGI (reference sequence). This CDR3 contains 15 residues. The CDR3 is CASSYSGGHRSPLHF. CDR3 sequence (DNA): TGTGCCAGCAGTTACTCGGGGGGGCATAGATCACCCCTCCACTTT.

The V gene is TRBV9, the J gene TRBJ2-3; a possible D gene is TRBD2 (6 bases). V was cut by 0 bases and J by 4 bases, with 15 bases left in between. The CDR3 extends over 16 amino acids. From germline, CDR1 is SGDLS and CDR2 YYNGEE. CDR3 loop: CASSVGPRRVPDTQYF. CDR3 in DNA: TGTGCCAGCAGCGTAGGCCCCAGGAGGGTCCCAGATACGCAGTATTTT.

This clone appeared once. The genes are TRBV10-1 and TRBJ2-7, with 12 positions matching TRBD2. The trim removed 8 bases at V and 5 bases at J, leaving 10 bases unmatched. There are 15 residues in the CDR3. Per germline, CDR1 WNHNN and CDR2 SYGVQD (reference sequence). The CDR3 region is CASSLAGGPFDEQYF. CDR3 DNA sequence: TGCGCCAGCTCTCTAGCGGGGGGGCCTTTCGACGAGCAGTACTTC.